This T cell receptor (beta chain) comes out of a study of technical replicates of blood from a handful of donors. Profiled with immunoSEQ multiplex PCR; TCRdb holds only in-frame clones, not every one. In the table there are tens of thousands of clones, 95% to 99% of which are singletons. This CDR3 is 14 amino acids long. Germline V gene lookup returns CDR1 MNHEY and CDR2 SMNVEV (reference sequence). The ends were cut back, 7 bases at V and 0 bases at J, with 9 bases in the middle. Sequencing was carried out using T cells isolated from PBMCs. J is TRBJ2-2 and V is TRBV27; D unclear. The clonotype was recovered from a human donor in good health. The CDR3 DNA is TGTGCCAGCAAAACTCAACCGAACACCGGGGAGCTGTTTTTT. Translating it yields CASKTQPNTGELFF.